This entry concerns a single T cell receptor beta chain. The sample originates from a study of blood T cell repertoires in COVID-19. This table comes from immunoSEQ multiplex PCR, and its TCRdb copy is limited to in-frame clones, with some not included. The sample holds about 98,000 clones, 82% seen once. Germline V gene data show CDR1 as SGHRS and CDR2 as YFSETQ. CDR3 length equals 16 residues. The V gene lost 0 bases and the J gene lost 5 bases, with 16 bases spanning the gap. This TCR derives from a man in his 70s with active or convalescent COVID-19. The sequenced sample consisted of peripheral blood. The chain recombines TRBV5-1 with TRBJ2-3; perhaps TRBD2 as D (5 bases). The CDR3 loop reads CASSLGRGTLVDTQYF. The CDR3 coding sequence is TGCGCCAGCAGCTTGGGACGGGGAACGCTCGTAGATACGCAGTATTTT. Full variable domain (remainder filled in from reference TRBV5-1 and TRBJ2-3): KAGVTQTPRYLIKTRGQQVTLSCSPISGHRSVSWYQQTPGQGLQFLFEYFSETQRNKGNFPGRFSGRQFSNSRSEMNVSTLELGDSALYLCASSLGRGTLVDTQYFGPGTRLTVL.